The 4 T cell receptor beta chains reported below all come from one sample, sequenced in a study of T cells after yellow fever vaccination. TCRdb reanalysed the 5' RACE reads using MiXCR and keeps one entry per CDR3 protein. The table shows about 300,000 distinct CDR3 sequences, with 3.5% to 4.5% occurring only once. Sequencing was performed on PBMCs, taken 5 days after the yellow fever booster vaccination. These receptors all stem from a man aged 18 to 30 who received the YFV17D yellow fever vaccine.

The CDR3 region has the DNA TGTGCCAGCAGGAGGACAGGGGCGGAGGAAGCTTTCTTT. Its protein product is CASRRTGAEEAFF. The V gene is TRBV25-1, the J gene TRBJ1-1; 9 bases agree with TRBD1. Germline CDR1 MGHDK, CDR2 SYGVNS. V was clipped by 6 bases and J by 8 bases; unmatched bases: 7. The CDR3 extends over 13 amino acids.

The CDR3 region is CASSGSYYEQYF. The CDR3 DNA is TGTGCCAGCAGTGGCAGCTACTACGAGCAGTACTTC. The chain combines TRBV14 with TRBJ2-7; D not certain. Trimming removed 6 bases from V and 3 bases from J, with 9 bases in between. Germline assignment: CDR1 SGHDN and CDR2 FVKESK. CDR3 length equals 12 residues.

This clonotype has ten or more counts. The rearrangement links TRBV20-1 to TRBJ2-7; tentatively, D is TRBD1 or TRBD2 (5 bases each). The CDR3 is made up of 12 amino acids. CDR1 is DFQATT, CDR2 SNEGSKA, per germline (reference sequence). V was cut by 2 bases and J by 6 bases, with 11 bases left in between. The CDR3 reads CSARRQGVEQYV. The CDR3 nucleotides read TGCAGTGCTAGACGGCAGGGAGTCGAGCAGTACGTC.

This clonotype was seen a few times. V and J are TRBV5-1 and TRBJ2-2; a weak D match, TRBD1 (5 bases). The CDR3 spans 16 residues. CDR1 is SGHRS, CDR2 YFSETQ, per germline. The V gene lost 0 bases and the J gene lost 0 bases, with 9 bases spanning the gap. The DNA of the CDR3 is TGCGCCAGCAGCTTGGGGGTGACAGCGAACACCGGGGAGCTGTTTTTT. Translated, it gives CASSLGVTANTGELFF.